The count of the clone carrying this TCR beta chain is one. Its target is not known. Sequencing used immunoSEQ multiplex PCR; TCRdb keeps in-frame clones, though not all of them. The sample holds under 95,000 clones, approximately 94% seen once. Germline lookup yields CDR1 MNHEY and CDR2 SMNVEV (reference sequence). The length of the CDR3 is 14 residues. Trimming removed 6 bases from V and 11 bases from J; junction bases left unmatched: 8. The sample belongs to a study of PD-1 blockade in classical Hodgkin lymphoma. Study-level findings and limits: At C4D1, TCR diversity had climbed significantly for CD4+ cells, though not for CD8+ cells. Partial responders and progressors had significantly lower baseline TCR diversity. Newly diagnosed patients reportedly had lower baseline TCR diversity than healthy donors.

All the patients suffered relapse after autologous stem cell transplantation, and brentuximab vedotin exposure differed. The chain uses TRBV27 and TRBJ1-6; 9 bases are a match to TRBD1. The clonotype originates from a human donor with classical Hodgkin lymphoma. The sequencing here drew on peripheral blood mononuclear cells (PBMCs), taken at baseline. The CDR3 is CASRLGQGLAPLHF. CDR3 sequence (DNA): TGTGCCAGCAGACTCGGACAGGGGTTGGCACCCCTCCACTTT.